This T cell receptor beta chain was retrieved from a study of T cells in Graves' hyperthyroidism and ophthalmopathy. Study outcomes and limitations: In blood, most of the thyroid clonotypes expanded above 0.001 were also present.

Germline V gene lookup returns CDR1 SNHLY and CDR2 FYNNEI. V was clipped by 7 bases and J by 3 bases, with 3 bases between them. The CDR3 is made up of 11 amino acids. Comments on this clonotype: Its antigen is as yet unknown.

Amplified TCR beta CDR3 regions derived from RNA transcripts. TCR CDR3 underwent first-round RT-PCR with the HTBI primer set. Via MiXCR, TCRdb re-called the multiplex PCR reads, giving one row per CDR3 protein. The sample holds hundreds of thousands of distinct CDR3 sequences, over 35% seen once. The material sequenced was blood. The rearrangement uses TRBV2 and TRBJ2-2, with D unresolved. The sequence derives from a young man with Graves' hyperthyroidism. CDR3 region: CASKDTGELFF. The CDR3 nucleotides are TGTGCCAGCAAGGACACCGGGGAGCTGTTTTTT.